These 9 T cell receptor beta chains were all obtained from the same sample, sequenced in a study of T cells in Graves' hyperthyroidism and ophthalmopathy. The CDR3 regions of TCR beta were amplified from RNA transcripts. The TCR CDR3 first-round RT-PCR relied on the HTBI primer set. Each CDR3 protein is one row after TCRdb ran MiXCR on the multiplex PCR reads. This sample yields more than 550,000 distinct CDR3 sequences, of which approximately 19% are seen a single time; 15% to 20% belongs to the top ten. Sequenced sample: blood. The receptors derive from a woman in her 50s with Graves' hyperthyroidism that later progressed to Graves' ophthalmopathy.

This chain joins TRBV6-2 or TRBV6-3 and TRBJ1-2; possible D gene TRBD1, 6 bases. The CDR3 runs to 18 residues. V lost 4 bases to trimming and J lost 4 bases, with 25 bases between them. In germline, CDR1 is MNHEY, CDR2 SVGEGT. The CDR3 protein is CASSSLGHLEGSPYGYTF. The CDR3 DNA reads as TGTGCCAGCAGTTCCCTGGGACATCTGGAAGGTTCTCCCTATGGCTACACCTTC.

V gene TRBV6-1 combines with J gene TRBJ2-1; 8 bases agree with TRBD2. The trim removed 6 bases at V and 6 bases at J, leaving 10 bases unmatched. CDR3 length equals 15 residues. CDR1 is MNHNS, CDR2 SASEGT, per germline. The CDR3 is CASRRGRGGRNEQFF. For the CDR3, the DNA is TGTGCCAGCAGAAGGGGTCGGGGGGGACGCAATGAGCAGTTCTTC.

This clonotype was recorded many times. The rearrangement links TRBV10-1 to TRBJ2-5; 9 nucleotides align to TRBD1. Trimming at V came to 5 bases and at J to 2 bases, leaving 6 bases not matched to a gene. The germline gives CDR1 WNHNN, CDR2 SYGVQD (reference sequence). The CDR3 has 15 residues. The CDR3 bases are TGCGCCAGCAGTCGGGACAGGGACTATCAAGAGACCCAGTACTTC. Encoded protein: CASSRDRDYQETQYF.

The J gene is TRBJ1-1, the V gene TRBV20-1, with 10 bases lining up with TRBD1. Per the germline V gene, CDR1 is DFQATT and CDR2 is SNEGSKA (reference sequence). The CDR3 covers 13 residues. With 5 bases clipped from V and 9 bases from J, the junction kept 9 bases outside the gene matches. CDR3: CSAPGQGMGKAFF. CDR3 DNA: TGCAGTGCTCCGGGACAGGGGATGGGGAAAGCTTTCTTT.

This clonotype was counted at least ten times. The chain has TRBV20-1 and TRBJ2-3; 11 positions match TRBD2. The V gene's germline CDR1 is DFQATT and CDR2 SNEGSKA (reference sequence). This CDR3 contains 15 residues. V was pared by 5 bases and J by 2 bases, with 6 bases of the junction left unmatched. The CDR3 loop is CSARLAGGFTDTQYF. The CDR3 region has the DNA TGCAGTGCTCGGTTAGCGGGGGGGTTCACAGATACGCAGTATTTT.

Comments on this clonotype: This could be a read error, since a much larger clone is one nucleotide away. V is TRBV12-3 or TRBV12-4 and J is TRBJ2-3; D unresolved. CDR3 length: 14 amino acids. The CDR3 nucleotides are TGTGCCAGCAGTTTAAGTTCTATTCCAGATTCGCAGTATTTT. It translates to CASSLSSIPDSQYF.

Ten or more counts support this clonotype. This chain uses TRBV30 with TRBJ2-2, with 9 bases fitting TRBD1. The CDR3 covers 15 residues. Germline CDR1 and CDR2: GTSNPN and SVGIG (reference sequence). V shed 3 bases and J 3 bases; nucleotides not matched to a gene: 5. This CDR3 is CAWSTGQGHTGELFF. Here the CDR3 DNA reads TGTGCCTGGAGCACGGGACAGGGACACACCGGGGAGCTGTTTTTT.

The gene calls are TRBV7-8 and TRBJ2-2, with D perhaps matching TRBD2 (5 bases). CDR1 is SGHVS, CDR2 FQNEAQ, per germline. The CDR3 runs to 17 residues. The V and J ends lost 0 bases and 3 bases respectively, with 14 bases between them. CDR3 DNA sequence: TGTGCCAGCAGCTTAGCGGGGAGAGGGTGGGACACCGGGGAGCTGTTTTTT. Protein: CASSLAGRGWDTGELFF.

The J gene is TRBJ1-6, the V gene TRBV20-1; no firm D call. The V end was cut by 6 bases, the J end by 0 bases, with 9 bases between. This CDR3 contains 14 residues. Germline assignment: CDR1 DFQATT and CDR2 SNEGSKA (reference sequence). For the CDR3, the DNA is TGCAGTGCAGGTGGAAGCTCCTATAATTCACCCCTCCACTTT. Its protein product is CSAGGSSYNSPLHF.